This TCR beta chain was recorded in a study of blood T cell repertoires in COVID-19. As for the study in general: Donors in the United States, Italy and Spain gave samples during acute or convalescent COVID-19. T cells, B-cell-depleted T cells, or PBMCs supplied cDNA or gDNA.

The CDR3 extends over 16 amino acids. Trimming removed 0 bases at V and 0 bases at J, with 9 bases between. From germline, CDR1 is MRHNA and CDR2 SNTAGT. Per the original data handling: It was from reference gene primer amplification that nucleated cell counts were estimated. Sequencing was performed with immunoSEQ multiplex PCR; in TCRdb, only in-frame clones are kept and a portion is missing. For V, J and clone size, that table is used; D and trimming come from the DNA. The data hold 53,000 or so clones, with 75% to 80% observed a single time. Specimen: peripheral blood. V and J are TRBV6-4 and TRBJ2-1; D call uncertain. The clonotype originates from a man between 65 and 79 years old with active or convalescent COVID-19. CDR3 bases: TGTGCCAGCAGTGACTCGTTTGCGAGCTCCTACAATGAGCAGTTCTTC. It codes for CASSDSFASSYNEQFF.